This T cell receptor beta chain was sequenced during a study of graft-versus-host responses after intestinal transplantation. Study-wide results and caveats: Detected in recipient marrow were GvH clones, some of which were first observed in ileum or blood.

V was pared by 5 bases and J by 4 bases, with 17 bases between. CDR1 LNHNV and CDR2 YYDKDF come from the germline V gene (reference sequence). The CDR3 runs to 15 residues. The repertoire was sequenced with immunoSEQ multiplex PCR; TCRdb's copy has only in-frame clones and lacks some. The data show 15,000 to 20,000 clones, with around 82% seen just once and roughly 5% held by the top ten. Turning to this clone: What it binds is not known.

Intraepithelial and lamina propria lymphocytes were freed from processed graft tissue. The V gene is TRBV15, the J gene TRBJ1-2; TRBD1 is a possible D gene (5 bases). The starting material was ileum tissue, obtained 17 days after transplant. This TCR was sampled from a human patient who received an intestinal transplant, so some T cells may come from the graft donor. The CDR3 reads CATSHRTTFGYGYTF. As DNA, the CDR3 is TGTGCCACCAGCCACCGGACAACTTTTGGCTATGGCTACACCTTC.